The following is a T cell receptor beta chain sequence with its context. Germline V gives CDR1 MNHEY, CDR2 SVGAGI. CDR3 length equals 11 residues. Use of 60 Vbeta and 13 Jbeta primers characterized the PCR. Here immunoSEQ multiplex PCR was the method, and the copy in TCRdb shows in-frame clones only, minus some. The table has about 160,000 clones, 86% seen once. The data were taken from a study of cytomegalovirus exposure and HLA in healthy donors. The V call is TRBV6-5, the J call TRBJ1-4, with TRBD1 as a possible D gene (6 bases). Sequenced: PBMCs. The receptor's source is a woman younger than 30 in good health and CMV-seronegative. CDR3 nucleotide sequence: TGTGCGACAGGTCCTAATGAAAAACTGTTTTTT. Translated: CATGPNEKLFF.